The entry below gives a single TCR beta chain sequence along with its context. Its cognate antigen is unknown. The data stem from a study of T-cell reconstitution after alpha-beta-depleted transplantation in children. Trimming took 0 bases from V and 7 from J; bases not matched to a gene: 3. The CDR3 length is 13 residues. Germline V gives CDR1 SGHRS, CDR2 YFSETQ. The TCRbeta library was prepared with unique molecular identifiers. In TCRdb, the PCR reads were re-called with MiXCR into one record per CDR3 protein. This sample has 600,000 to 800,000 distinct CDR3 sequences; about an eighth occur once, and the top ten carry 0.79%. Study observations and caveats: After one year, T-cell counts and TCRbeta diversity mostly came from new T cells. It was surviving recipient T cells and thymic progenitors that gave some patients high TCRbeta diversity at day 60. Reportedly, only several hundred clones from non-depleted graft cells drove alpha-beta T-cell counts at about two months.

The material was PBMCs, obtained before TCRalphabeta/CD19-depleted stem cell transplant. This sequence originates from a girl aged 2 to 9 with congenital amegakaryocytic thrombocytopenia, due to receive a stem cell transplant. The rearrangement links TRBV5-1 to TRBJ1-1; 7 nucleotides agree with TRBD1. CDR3 in DNA: TGCGCCAGCAGCTTGGTGGGACAGATTGAAGCTTTCTTT. This translates into CASSLVGQIEAFF.